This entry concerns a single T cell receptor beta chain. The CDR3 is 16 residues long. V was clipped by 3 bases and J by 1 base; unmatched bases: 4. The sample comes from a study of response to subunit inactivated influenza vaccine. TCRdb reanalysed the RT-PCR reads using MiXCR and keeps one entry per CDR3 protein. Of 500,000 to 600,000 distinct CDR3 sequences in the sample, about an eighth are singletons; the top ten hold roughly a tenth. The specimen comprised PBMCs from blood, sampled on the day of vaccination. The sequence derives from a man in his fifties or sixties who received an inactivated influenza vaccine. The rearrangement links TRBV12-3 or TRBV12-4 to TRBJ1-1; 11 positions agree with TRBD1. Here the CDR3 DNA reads TGTGCCAGCAGTTTCAGGACAGGGGGCGCGAACACTGAAGCTTTCTTT. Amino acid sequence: CASSFRTGGANTEAFF.